This section outlines one TCR beta chain sequence together with its context. Its antigen is still unknown. One base away there is no much larger clone; base qualities are not given. This entry is derived from a study of shared clonotypes between healthy human individuals (dated by TCRdb to about 2020). Turning to the overall study: Three men and a couple of women, aged 18 to 49 years, made up the cohort. Each donor's leukapheresis produced roughly between roughly 0.85 and 10 billion PBMCs. The study deeply sequenced blood TCR repertoires of several healthy adults to estimate repertoire size and the extent of clonotype sharing between individuals. To increase sequencing depth and limit assay-specific biases, different laboratories used diverse techniques to prepare libraries and sequence TCR repertoires. For each donor, three plates each were used for CD4 naive and CD4 memory, two plates were used for CD8 naive, and one plate was used for CD8 memory.

CD8 naive samples consisted of CD45RO-negative cells that were positively selected for CCR7, yielding a CD45RA+CCR7+ population without TemRA cells. Healthy HIV-negative adults with no recently reported acute infections or vaccinations were included as donors. All donors were Caucasian adults living in Nashville, Tennessee, USA. Blood was obtained by leukapheresis, after which PBMCs were separated by Ficoll-Histopaque density gradient centrifugation and cryopreserved in liquid nitrogen vapor phase. Analytical flow cytometry was used to check the purity and quantity of each magnetically sorted T cell population. Genomic DNA was isolated from each sorted fraction and quantified by UV absorbance on a Nanodrop 2000c. The full study reports these points: The small number of donors limited the genetic and exposure-history diversity represented. Based on pairwise subsampling, the degree of clonotype sharing among donors was expected to be affected by sequencing depth. Incomplete sequencing was indicated by rarefaction of sorted-subset datasets, despite the large sequencing depth. When four donors were compared, the shared fraction of clonotypes was about 5.2% for naive CD4, around 3.5% for naive CD8, 2.3% for memory CD4, and 0.4% for memory CD8. Higher generation probabilities were observed for clonotypes shared by all four sorted-subset donors than for non-shared clonotypes. Sampling was limited to blood, and TCR repertoires in tissue likely differ from TCR repertoires in blood. Naive subsets generally had larger estimated clonotype richness than memory subsets.

Using the deep immunoSEQ assay, multiplex PCR amplified TCR CDR3 regions from genomic DNA. Genomic DNA extracted from each cell subset was distributed evenly over all wells of several immunoSEQ 96-well plates, and each plate served as one replicate. Each replicate PCR for sorted subsets received around 0.2 ug genomic DNA, equal to 28,000 or so T cell genomes. Purified libraries were quantified with a Qubit 3.0 fluorometer, sized on a Bioanalyzer 2100, and re-quantified with the KAPA Library Quantification kit. Every immunoSEQ 96-well plate was sequenced on a dedicated single-read 150-cycle Illumina NextSeq 550 flow cell. In the source study's methods: The immunoSEQ output contained only junctional sequences without quality scores, so filtering could not match that applied to full-length reads. To assign V/J genes and CDR3, sequences were annotated using PyIR, a Python wrapper for IgBLAST v1.9, with IMGT germline references. Reads were filtered out if the reads had weak V/J assignments (E-value above 1e-6), no CDR3, stop codons, out-of-frame junctions, or ambiguous translated residues. V3J clonotypes were defined as sequences sharing the same inferred V gene, J gene, and CDR3 amino acid sequence. Percentage overlap between repertoires was computed as shared unique clonotypes divided by the size of the smaller repertoire. RTK rarefaction, the Chao1 estimator, and Recon v2.1 estimates of unobserved clonotypes were used to assess repertoire richness. For all TCRbeta clonotypes obtained by the gDNA method from four donors, generation probabilities were computed with OLGA. In TCRdb, the immuneACCESS table is reduced to in-frame sequences with V and J assigned. These tables do not hold every clone; where another copy was compared, an unresolved V gene accounts for under half, and the others remain unexplained. V, J and clone size were drawn from that table, and D and trimming were deduced from the DNA. Present in this sample are roughly 2 million clones, 85% to 95% of which were seen just once. 0.9% to 1.3% of the sample belongs to the ten largest clones.

The sample was naive CD8+ T cells sorted from blood. The sample's cell subset or site label is to be understood as: CD45RA+CCR7+. This clonotype was obtained from a man younger than 35 in good health.

The CDR3 reads as follows: CASSLEGLSTEAFF. The bases are TGTGCCAGCAGTTTAGAGGGGTTGAGCACTGAAGCTTTCTTT. In this chain, TRBV27 is recombined with TRBJ1-1; the D gene is perhaps TRBD1, on 5 matching bases. V loses 2 bases of germline sequence and J loses 4 bases, and the interval between the two ends is 11 bases. The CDR3 starts with the cysteine, ends with the phenylalanine, and has 14 residues. The CDR3 DNA has 42 bases and is translated from base 1. As encoded in the germline V gene (reference sequence), CDR1 is MNHEY while CDR2 is SMNVEV.